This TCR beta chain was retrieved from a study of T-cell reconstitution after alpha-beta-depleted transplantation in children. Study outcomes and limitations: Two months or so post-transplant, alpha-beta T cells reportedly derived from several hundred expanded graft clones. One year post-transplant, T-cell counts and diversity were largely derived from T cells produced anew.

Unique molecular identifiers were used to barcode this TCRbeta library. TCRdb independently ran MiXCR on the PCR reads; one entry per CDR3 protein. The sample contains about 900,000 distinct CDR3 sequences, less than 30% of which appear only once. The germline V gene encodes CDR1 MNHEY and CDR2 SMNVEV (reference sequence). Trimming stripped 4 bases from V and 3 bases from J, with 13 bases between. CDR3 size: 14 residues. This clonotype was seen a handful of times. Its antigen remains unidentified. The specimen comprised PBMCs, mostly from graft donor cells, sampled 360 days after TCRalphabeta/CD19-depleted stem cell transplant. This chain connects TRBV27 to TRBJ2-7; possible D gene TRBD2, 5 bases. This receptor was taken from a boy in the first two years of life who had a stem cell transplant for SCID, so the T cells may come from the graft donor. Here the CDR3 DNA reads TGTGCCAGCAGTTCCTGGACTGCTCTCTACGAGCAGTACTTC. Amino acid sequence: CASSSWTALYEQYF.